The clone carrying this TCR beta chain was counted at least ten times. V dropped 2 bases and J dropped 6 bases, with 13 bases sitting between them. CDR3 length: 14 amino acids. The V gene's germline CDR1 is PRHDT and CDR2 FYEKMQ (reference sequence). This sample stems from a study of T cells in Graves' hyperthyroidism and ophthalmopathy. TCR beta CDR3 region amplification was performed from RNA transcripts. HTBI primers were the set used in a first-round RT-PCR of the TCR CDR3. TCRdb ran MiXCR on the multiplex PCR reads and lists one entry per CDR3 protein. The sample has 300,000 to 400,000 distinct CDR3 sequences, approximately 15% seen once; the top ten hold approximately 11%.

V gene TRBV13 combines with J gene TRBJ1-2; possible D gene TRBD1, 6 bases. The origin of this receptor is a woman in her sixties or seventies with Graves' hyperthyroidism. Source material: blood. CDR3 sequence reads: CASSLQGRGNGYTF. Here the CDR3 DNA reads TGTGCCAGCAGCTTACAGGGGAGGGGGAATGGCTACACCTTC.